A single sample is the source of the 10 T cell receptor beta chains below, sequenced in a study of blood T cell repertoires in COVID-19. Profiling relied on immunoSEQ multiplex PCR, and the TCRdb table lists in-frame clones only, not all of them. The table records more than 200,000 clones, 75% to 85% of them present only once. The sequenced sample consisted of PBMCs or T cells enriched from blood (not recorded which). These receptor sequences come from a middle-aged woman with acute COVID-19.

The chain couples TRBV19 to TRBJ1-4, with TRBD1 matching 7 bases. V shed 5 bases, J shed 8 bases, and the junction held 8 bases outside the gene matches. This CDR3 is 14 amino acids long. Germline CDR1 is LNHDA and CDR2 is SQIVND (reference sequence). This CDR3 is CASSAHRGEEKLFF. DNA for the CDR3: TGTGCCAGTAGTGCCCACAGGGGTGAGGAAAAACTGTTTTTT.

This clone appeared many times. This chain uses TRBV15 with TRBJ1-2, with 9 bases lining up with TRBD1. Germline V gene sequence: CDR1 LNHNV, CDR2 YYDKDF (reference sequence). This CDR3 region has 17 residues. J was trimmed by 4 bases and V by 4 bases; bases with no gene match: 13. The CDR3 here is CATSTLRGTGNGYGYTF. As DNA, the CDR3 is TGTGCCACCAGCACCTTAAGGGGGACAGGGAACGGCTATGGCTACACCTTC. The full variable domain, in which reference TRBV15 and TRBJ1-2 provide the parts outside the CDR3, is DAMVIQNPRYQVTQFGKPVTLSCSQTLNHNVMYWYQQKSSQAPKLLFHYYDKDFNNEADTPDNFQSRRPNTSFCFLDIRSPGLGDTAMYLCATSTLRGTGNGYGYTFGSGTRLTVV.

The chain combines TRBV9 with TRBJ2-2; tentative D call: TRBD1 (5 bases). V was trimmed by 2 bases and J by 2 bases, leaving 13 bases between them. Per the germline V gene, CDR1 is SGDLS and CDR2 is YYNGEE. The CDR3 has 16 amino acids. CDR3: CASSVQGSANTGELFF. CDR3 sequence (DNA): TGTGCCAGCAGCGTTCAGGGATCGGCTAACACCGGGGAGCTGTTTTTT.

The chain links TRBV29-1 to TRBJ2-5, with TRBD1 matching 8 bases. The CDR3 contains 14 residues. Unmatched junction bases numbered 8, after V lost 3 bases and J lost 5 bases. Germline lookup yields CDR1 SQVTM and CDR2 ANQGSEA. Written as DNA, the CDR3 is TGCAGCGTTGACGGACCCAGGGACAGGGAGACCCAGTACTTC. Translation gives CSVDGPRDRETQYF.

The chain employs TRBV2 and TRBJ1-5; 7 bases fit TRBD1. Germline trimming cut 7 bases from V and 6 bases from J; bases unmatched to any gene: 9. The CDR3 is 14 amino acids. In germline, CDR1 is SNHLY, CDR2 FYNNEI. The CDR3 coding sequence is TGTGCCAGCAATCCGACAGGGTCGGGTCAGCCCCAGCATTTT. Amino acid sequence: CASNPTGSGQPQHF.

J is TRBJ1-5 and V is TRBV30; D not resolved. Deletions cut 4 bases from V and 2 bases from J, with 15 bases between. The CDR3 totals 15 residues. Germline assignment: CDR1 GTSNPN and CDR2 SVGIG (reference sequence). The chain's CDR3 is CAWKSSTVGNQPQHF. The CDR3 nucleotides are TGTGCCTGGAAAAGTAGTACAGTAGGCAATCAGCCCCAGCATTTT.

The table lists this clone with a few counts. The CDR3 is CASSVVSGSTDTQYF. The CDR3 nucleotides read TGTGCCAGCAGCGTAGTAAGCGGGAGTACAGATACGCAGTATTTT. J is TRBJ2-3 and V is TRBV9; 8 positions match TRBD2. The CDR3 covers 15 residues. Germline values: CDR1 SGDLS, CDR2 YYNGEE. Unmatched junction bases numbered 3, after V lost 0 bases and J lost 3 bases.

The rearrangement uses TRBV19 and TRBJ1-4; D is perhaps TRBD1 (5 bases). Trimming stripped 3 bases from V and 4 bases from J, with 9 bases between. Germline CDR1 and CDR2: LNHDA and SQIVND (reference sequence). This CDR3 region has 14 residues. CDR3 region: CASSILTVNEKLFF. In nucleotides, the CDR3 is TGTGCCAGTAGTATTTTGACAGTTAATGAAAAACTGTTTTTT.

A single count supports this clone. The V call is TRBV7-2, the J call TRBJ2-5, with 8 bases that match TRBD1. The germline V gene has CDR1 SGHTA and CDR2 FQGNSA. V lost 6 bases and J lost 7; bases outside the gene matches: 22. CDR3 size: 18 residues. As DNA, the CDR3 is TGTGCCAGCAGGCCCGGGACAGGAGGTTTAACTCCCAAGGGGACCCAGTACTTC. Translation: CASRPGTGGLTPKGTQYF. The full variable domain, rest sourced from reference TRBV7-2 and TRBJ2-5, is GAGVSQSPSNKVTEKGKDVELRCDPISGHTALYWYRQSLGQGLEFLIYFQGNSAPDKSGLPSDRFSAERTGGSVSTLTIQRTQQEDSAVYLCASRPGTGGLTPKGTQYFGPGTRLLVL.

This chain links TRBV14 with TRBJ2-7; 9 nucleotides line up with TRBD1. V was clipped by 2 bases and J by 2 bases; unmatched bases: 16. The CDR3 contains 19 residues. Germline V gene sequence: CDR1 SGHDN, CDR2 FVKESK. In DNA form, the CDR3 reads TGTGCCAGCAGCCAACAACCGGGACAGGGAAGTAAAAGGACCTACGAGCAGTACTTC. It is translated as CASSQQPGQGSKRTYEQYF.